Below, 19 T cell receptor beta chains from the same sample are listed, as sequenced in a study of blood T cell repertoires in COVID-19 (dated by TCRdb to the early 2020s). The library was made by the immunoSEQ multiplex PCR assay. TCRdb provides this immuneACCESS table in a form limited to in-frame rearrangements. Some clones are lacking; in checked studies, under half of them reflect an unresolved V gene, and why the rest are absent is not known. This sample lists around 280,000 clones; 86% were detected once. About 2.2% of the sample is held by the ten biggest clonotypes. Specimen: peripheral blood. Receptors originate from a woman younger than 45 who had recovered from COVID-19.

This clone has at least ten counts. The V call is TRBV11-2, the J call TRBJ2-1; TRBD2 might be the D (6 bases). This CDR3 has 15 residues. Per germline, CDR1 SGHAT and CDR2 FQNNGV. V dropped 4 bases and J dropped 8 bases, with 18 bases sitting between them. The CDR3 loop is CASSSLLVGSDEQFF. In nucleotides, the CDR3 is TGTGCCAGCAGCTCGCTTTTGGTCGGGAGTGATGAGCAGTTCTTC.

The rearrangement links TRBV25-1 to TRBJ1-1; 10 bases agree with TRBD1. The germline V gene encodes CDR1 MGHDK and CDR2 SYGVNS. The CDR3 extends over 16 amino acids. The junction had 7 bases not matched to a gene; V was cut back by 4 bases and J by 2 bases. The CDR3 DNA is TGTGCCAGCAGTGGAGACAGGGGGCATGGAAACACTGAAGCTTTCTTT. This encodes CASSGDRGHGNTEAFF.

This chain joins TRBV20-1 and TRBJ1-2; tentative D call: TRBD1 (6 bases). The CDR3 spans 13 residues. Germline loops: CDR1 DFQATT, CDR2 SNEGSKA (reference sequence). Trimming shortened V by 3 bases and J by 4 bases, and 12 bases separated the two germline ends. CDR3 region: CSASTGSIYGYTF. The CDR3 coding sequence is TGCAGTGCTAGTACAGGGAGTATCTATGGCTACACCTTC.

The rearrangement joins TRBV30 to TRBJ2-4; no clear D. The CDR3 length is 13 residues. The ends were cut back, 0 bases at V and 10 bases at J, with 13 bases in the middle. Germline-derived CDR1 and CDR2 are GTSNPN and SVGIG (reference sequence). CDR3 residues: CAWSVPSLEIQYF. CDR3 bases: TGTGCCTGGAGTGTACCTAGTTTAGAAATTCAGTACTTC.

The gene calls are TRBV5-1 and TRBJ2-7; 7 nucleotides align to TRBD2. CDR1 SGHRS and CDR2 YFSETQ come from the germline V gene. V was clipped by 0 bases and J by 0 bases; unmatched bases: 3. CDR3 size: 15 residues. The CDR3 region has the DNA TGCGCCAGCAGCTTGGCGCCTAGCGGCTCCTACGAGCAGTACTTC. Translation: CASSLAPSGSYEQYF.

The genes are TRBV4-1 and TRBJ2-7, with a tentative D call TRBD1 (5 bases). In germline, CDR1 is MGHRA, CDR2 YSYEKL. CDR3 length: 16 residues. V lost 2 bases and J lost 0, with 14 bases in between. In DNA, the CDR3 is TGCGCCAGCAGCCAACAAGACAGCCCCAGCTCCTACGAGCAGTACTTC. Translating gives CASSQQDSPSSYEQYF.

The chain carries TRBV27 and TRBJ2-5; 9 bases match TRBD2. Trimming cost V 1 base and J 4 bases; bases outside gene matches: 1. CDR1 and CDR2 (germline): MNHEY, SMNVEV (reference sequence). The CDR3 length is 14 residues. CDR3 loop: CASSLWRGGETQYF. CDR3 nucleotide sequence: TGTGCCAGCAGTTTATGGCGGGGGGGAGAGACCCAGTACTTC.

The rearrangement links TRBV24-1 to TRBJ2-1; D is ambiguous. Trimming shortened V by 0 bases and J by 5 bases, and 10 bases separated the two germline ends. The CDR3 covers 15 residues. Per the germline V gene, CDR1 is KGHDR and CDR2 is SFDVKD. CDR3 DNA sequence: TGTGCCACCAGTGATTTGGTATCGGGTAACAATGAGCAGTTCTTC. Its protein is CATSDLVSGNNEQFF.

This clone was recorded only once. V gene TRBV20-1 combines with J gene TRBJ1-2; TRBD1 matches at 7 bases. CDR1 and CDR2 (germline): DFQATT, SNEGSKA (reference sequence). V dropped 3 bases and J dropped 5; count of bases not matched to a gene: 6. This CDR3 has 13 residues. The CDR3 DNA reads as TGCAGTGCTAGTCAGGGGACAGTGTATGGCTACACCTTC. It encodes CSASQGTVYGYTF.

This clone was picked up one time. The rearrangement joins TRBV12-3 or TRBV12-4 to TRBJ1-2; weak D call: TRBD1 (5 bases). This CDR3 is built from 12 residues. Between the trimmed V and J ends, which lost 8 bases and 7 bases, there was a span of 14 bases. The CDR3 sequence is CASGRGGVGYTF. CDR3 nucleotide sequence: TGTGCCAGCGGCCGTGGGGGGGTTGGCTACACCTTC.

The CDR3 coding sequence is TGTGCCAGCAGCTTTACAGGGACAACAGATACGCAGTATTTT. Translating it yields CASSFTGTTDTQYF. V usage is TRBV11-2 and J usage is TRBJ2-3; D might be TRBD1 (6 bases). The CDR3 consists of 14 residues. Germline CDR1 is SGHAT and CDR2 is FQNNGV. Trimming left V 3 bases short and J 3 bases short, with 10 bases between.

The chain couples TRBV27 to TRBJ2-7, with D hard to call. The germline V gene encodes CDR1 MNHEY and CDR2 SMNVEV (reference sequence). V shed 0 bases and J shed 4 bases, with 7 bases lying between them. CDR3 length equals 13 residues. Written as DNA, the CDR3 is TGTGCCAGCAGTTTATCGCGCACTTACGAGCAGTACTTC. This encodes CASSLSRTYEQYF.

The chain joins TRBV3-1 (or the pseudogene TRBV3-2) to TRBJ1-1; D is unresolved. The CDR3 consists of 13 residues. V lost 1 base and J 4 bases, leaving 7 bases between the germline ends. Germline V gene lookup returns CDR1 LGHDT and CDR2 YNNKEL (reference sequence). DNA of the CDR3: TGTGCCAGCAGCCAAGTCGGGGTCACTGAAGCTTTCTTT. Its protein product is CASSQVGVTEAFF.

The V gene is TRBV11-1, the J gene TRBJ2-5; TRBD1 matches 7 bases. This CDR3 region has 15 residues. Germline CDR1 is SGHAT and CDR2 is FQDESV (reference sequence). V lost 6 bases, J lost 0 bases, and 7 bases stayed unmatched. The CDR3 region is CASRYTGVDQETQYF. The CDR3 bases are TGTGCCAGCAGATATACAGGGGTGGACCAAGAGACCCAGTACTTC.

The CDR3 DNA reads TGTGCCAGTAGTATGACAGCTTCCTACGAGCAGTACTTC. Its translation: CASSMTASYEQYF. V and J are TRBV19 and TRBJ2-7; the D gene is possibly TRBD1 (5 bases). Trimming took off 3 bases at V and 1 base at J, with 7 bases between the two ends. The germline V gene has CDR1 LNHDA and CDR2 SQIVND (reference sequence). The CDR3 sequence is 13 residues long.

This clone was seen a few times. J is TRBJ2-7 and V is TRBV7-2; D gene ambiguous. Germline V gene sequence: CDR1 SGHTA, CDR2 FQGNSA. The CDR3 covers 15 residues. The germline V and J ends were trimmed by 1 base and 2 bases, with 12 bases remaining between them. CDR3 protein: CASSLGYSLTYEQYF. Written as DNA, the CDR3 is TGTGCCAGCAGCTTAGGCTACAGCCTGACCTACGAGCAGTACTTC.

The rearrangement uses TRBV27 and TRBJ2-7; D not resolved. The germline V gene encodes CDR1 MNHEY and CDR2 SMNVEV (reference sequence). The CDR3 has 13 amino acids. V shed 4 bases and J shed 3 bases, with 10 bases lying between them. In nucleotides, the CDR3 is TGTGCCAGCAGTTGGGCTTTAGGCTACGAGCAGTACTTC. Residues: CASSWALGYEQYF.

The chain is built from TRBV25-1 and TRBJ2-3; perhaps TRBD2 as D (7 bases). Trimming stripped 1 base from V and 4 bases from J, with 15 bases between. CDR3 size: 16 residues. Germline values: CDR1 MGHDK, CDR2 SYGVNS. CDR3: CASSELGGAQADTQYF. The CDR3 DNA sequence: TGTGCCAGCAGTGAATTGGGGGGGGCCCAAGCAGATACGCAGTATTTT.

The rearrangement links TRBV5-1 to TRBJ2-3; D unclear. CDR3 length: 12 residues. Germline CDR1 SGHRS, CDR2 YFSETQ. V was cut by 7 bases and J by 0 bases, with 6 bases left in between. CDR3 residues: CASFLSTDTQYF. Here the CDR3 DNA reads TGCGCCAGCTTCCTCAGCACAGATACGCAGTATTTT.